The clone carrying this T cell receptor beta chain was seen only a few times. CDR3-region Arm-PCR and iRepertoire HTBI primers produced the TCR beta libraries. TCRdb ran MiXCR on the multiplex PCR reads and lists one entry per CDR3 protein. The sample carries roughly 380,000 distinct CDR3 sequences, 15% recorded once. This record belongs to a study of regulatory T cells in long-lasting Graves disease. As to time point: newly diagnosed GD, antithyroid drugs for less than 3 months. PBMC-extracted RNA yielded the TCR library. Germline loops: CDR1 ENHRY, CDR2 SYGVKD. The length of the CDR3 is 17 residues. The J segment lost 3 bases and the V segment lost 9 bases, leaving 18 bases of the junction unmatched.

This sequence originates from a female donor with Graves disease. The chain employs TRBV10-3 and TRBJ2-5, with 8 bases fitting TRBD2. Material: peripheral blood mononuclear cells (PBMCs), obtained at new diagnosis, from a patient treated with antithyroid drugs. CDR3 in amino acids: CAIATGTSSALEETQYF. CDR3 DNA: TGTGCCATTGCTACCGGGACTAGTAGCGCCTTAGAAGAGACCCAGTACTTC.